The present entry profiles one T cell receptor beta chain with its context. Authors of the study amplified TCR beta CDR3 regions from RNA transcripts. Using the HTBI primer set, a first-round RT-PCR was run on the TCR CDR3. One entry per CDR3 protein results from TCRdb running MiXCR on the multiplex PCR reads. The sample holds 93,000 or so distinct CDR3 sequences, approximately 48% seen once. This entry is derived from a study of T cells in Graves' hyperthyroidism and ophthalmopathy. The CDR3 extends over 12 amino acids. V lost 4 bases and J 9 bases, leaving 15 bases between the germline ends. Germline lookup yields CDR1 DFQATT and CDR2 SNEGSKA (reference sequence).

Sequencing was performed on blood. This clonotype originated in a man aged 35-49 years with Graves' hyperthyroidism. V and J are TRBV20-1 and TRBJ2-5, with D possibly being TRBD1 (6 bases). DNA for the CDR3: TGCAGTGCTAAGGACAGCAATCAGCCCCAGTACTTC. It is translated as CSAKDSNQPQYF.